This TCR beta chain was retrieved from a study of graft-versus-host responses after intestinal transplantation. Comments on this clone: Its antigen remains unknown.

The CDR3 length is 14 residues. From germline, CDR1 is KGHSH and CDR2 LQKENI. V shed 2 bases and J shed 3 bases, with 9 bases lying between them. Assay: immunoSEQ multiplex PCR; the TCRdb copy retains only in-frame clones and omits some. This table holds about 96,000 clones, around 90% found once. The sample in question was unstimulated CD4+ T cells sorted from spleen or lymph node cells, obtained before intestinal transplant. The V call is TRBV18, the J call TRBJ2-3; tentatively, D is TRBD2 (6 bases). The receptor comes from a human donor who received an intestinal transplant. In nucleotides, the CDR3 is TGTGCCAGCTCACCAATACGGGAGACAGATACGCAGTATTTT. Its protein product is CASSPIRETDTQYF.